The next 8 T cell receptor beta chains were all read from a single sample in a study of blood T cell repertoires in COVID-19. The table came from immunoSEQ multiplex PCR; TCRdb's copy has only in-frame clones and leaves some out. The sample has about 85,000 clones; approximately 89% are singletons. The sequenced sample consisted of peripheral blood. The source is a human donor with active COVID-19. The donor label of this sample is uncertain.

The rearrangement links TRBV6-5 to TRBJ1-1; 10 bases fit TRBD1. V trimming: 7 bases; J trimming: 6 bases; junction bases outside the gene matches: 8. Germline CDR1 is MNHEY and CDR2 is SVGAGI. The CDR3 has 14 residues. In nucleotides, the CDR3 is TGTGCCAGCACCATTGGACAGGGGGAGGCTGAAGCTTTCTTT. Encoded protein: CASTIGQGEAEAFF.

The CDR3 sequence is CASSYWDRAYEQYF. The DNA for the CDR3 is TGTGCCAGCAGTTACTGGGACAGGGCCTACGAGCAGTACTTC. The J gene is TRBJ2-7, the V gene TRBV7-9; 9 positions agree with TRBD1. V was clipped by 6 bases and J by 2 bases; unmatched bases: 5. The CDR3 totals 14 residues. Germline V gene lookup returns CDR1 SEHNR and CDR2 FQNEAQ (reference sequence).

The rearrangement links TRBV2 to TRBJ2-1; D is possibly TRBD1 (6 bases). V lost 4 bases, J lost 10 bases, and 11 bases lay in between. Germline V gene lookup returns CDR1 SNHLY and CDR2 FYNNEI. The CDR3 runs to 12 residues. CDR3 in amino acids: CASSASGEEQFF. The CDR3 bases are TGTGCCAGCAGTGCCTCAGGGGAGGAGCAGTTCTTC. The full variable domain, its missing parts supplied by reference TRBV2 and TRBJ2-1, is EPEVTQTPSHQVTQMGQEVILRCVPISNHLYFYWYRQILGQKVEFLVSFYNNEISEKSEIFDDQFSVERPDGSNFTLKIRSTKLEDSAMYFCASSASGEEQFFGPGTRLTVL.

The chain carries TRBV2 and TRBJ1-2; tentatively, D is TRBD1 (6 bases). This CDR3 contains 15 residues. Trimming stripped 6 bases from V and 0 bases from J, with 14 bases between. CDR1 and CDR2 (germline): SNHLY, FYNNEI. CDR3 DNA: TGTGCCAGCAGACTCAAGACAGGTCCTAACTATGGCTACACCTTC. Encoded protein: CASRLKTGPNYGYTF.

The chain is built from TRBV5-6 and TRBJ2-3; TRBD2 matches 12 bases. The CDR3 has 17 amino acids. The germline V gene has CDR1 SGHDT and CDR2 YYEEEE. Trimming cost V 0 bases and J 3 bases; bases outside gene matches: 5. The CDR3 DNA is TGTGCCAGCAGCTTGGGACCCCTAGCGGGGGGGACAGATACGCAGTATTTT. This sequence encodes CASSLGPLAGGTDTQYF.

This chain joins TRBV5-4 and TRBJ2-1; weak D call: TRBD2 (6 bases). The germline CDR1 and CDR2 sequences are SGHNT and YYREEE (reference sequence). V lost 4 bases and J 0 bases, leaving 14 bases between the germline ends. The CDR3 has 16 residues. CDR3 in DNA: TGTGCCAGCAGCGGCCTGGGCGGGACCTCCTACAATGAGCAGTTCTTC. This gives the protein CASSGLGGTSYNEQFF. Full variable domain (remainder filled in from reference TRBV5-4 and TRBJ2-1): ETGVTQSPTHLIKTRGQQVTLRCSSQSGHNTVSWYQQALGQGPQFIFQYYREEENGRGNFPPRFSGLQFPNYSSELNVNALELDDSALYLCASSGLGGTSYNEQFFGPGTRLTVL.

The CDR3 reads CASSLWAGGITSTDTQYF. The CDR3 DNA follows: TGTGCCAGCAGTCTCTGGGCGGGGGGGATTACTAGCACAGATACGCAGTATTTT. This chain connects TRBV6-6 to TRBJ2-3; TRBD2 matches 9 bases. V lost 5 bases to trimming and J lost 0 bases; unmatched junction nucleotides: 12. The germline CDR1 and CDR2 sequences are MNHNY and SVGAGI (reference sequence). This CDR3 contains 18 residues.

In DNA, the CDR3 is TGCGCCAGCAGCCAAGAGAACCCGGCGACTACAGCGGGGGGTGGACGAGATACGCAGTATTTT. It codes for CASSQENPATTAGGGRDTQYF. The gene calls are TRBV4-3 and TRBJ2-3, with 9 bases identical to TRBD2. The CDR3 has 21 residues. V lost 0 bases and J lost 5; bases outside the gene matches: 21. From germline, CDR1 is LGHNA and CDR2 YSLEER.